This TCR beta chain was recorded in a study of CD8 T cells in ankylosing spondylitis. Overall study results and limits: Disease-linked clones reportedly concentrated significantly in matched ankylosing spondylitis synovial fluid. There were earlier reports of some motif variants in reactive arthritis synovial fluid and blood. What appeared characteristic of ankylosing spondylitis blood was a TCR beta motif of fewer than ten highly homologous variants.

Preparation of TCR beta libraries was done by quantitative 5'-RACE with molecular barcodes. TCRdb processed the 5' RACE reads anew with MiXCR; each CDR3 protein has one entry. The sample contains 180,000 or so distinct CDR3 sequences, more than 9% of which appear only once. This CDR3 contains 14 residues. The germline V and J ends were trimmed by 3 bases and 1 base, with 9 bases remaining between them. CDR1 is SGHDN, CDR2 FVKESK, per germline. For this clonotype: Its antigen is currently unknown.

Sample: blood, either unsorted or a sorted T cell fraction (not recorded which). The V and J genes are TRBV14 and TRBJ1-1; unclear D gene. The sequence derives from a male donor with ankylosing spondylitis or in good health (not recorded which). CDR3 nucleotide sequence: TGTGCCAGCAGCCAGCATGGCGAGAACACTGAAGCTTTCTTT. It is translated as CASSQHGENTEAFF.